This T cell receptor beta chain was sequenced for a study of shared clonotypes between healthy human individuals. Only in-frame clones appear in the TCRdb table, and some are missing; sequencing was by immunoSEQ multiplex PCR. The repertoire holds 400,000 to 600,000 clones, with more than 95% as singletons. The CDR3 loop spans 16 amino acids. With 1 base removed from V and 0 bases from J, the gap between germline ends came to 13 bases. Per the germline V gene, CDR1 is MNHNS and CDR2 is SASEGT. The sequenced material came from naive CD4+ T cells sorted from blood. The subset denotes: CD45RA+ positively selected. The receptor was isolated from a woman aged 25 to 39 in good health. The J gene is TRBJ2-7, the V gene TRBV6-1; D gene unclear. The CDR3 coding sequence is TGTGCCAGCAGTGAAGGAACGGGCAGGAGCTCCTACGAGCAGTACTTC. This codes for CASSEGTGRSSYEQYF.